The rows below give T cell receptor beta chains drawn from one sample of a study of blood T cell repertoires in COVID-19. Generated by immunoSEQ multiplex PCR, the TCRdb table keeps only in-frame clones and is missing some. The data show about 240,000 clones, roughly nine tenths seen once. Sequencing was performed on peripheral blood. The source of these receptors is a man aged 55-75 years with acute or convalescent COVID-19. CDR3s include the opening cysteine and the closing phenylalanine or tryptophan. Fields, in order: D gene, J gene, V gene, clone size, CDR3 protein, CDR3 DNA. The D gene is left open where the match is weak. Clone size, where shown, is once, few, many, or a class for clones that have expanded.

>TRBD2|TRBJ2-3|TRBV9|-
CASSVDAREGTDTQYF
TGTGCCAGCAGCGTAGATGCGCGGGAGGGCACAGATACGCAGTATTTT
>TRBD2|TRBJ2-3|TRBV25-1|-
CASSDVYQGGSDTQYF
TGTGCCAGCAGTGACGTGTACCAGGGAGGGTCAGATACGCAGTATTTT
>-|TRBJ1-2|TRBV4-2|few
CASSQERFASYGYTF
TGTGCCAGCAGCCAAGAAAGATTCGCCAGCTATGGCTACACCTTC
>TRBD2|TRBJ2-3|TRBV7-6|-
CASSLVAGGPPDTQYF
TGTGCCAGCAGCTTAGTGGCGGGAGGGCCCCCAGATACGCAGTATTTT
>-|TRBJ2-3|TRBV7-3|-
CASSERAPPVGDTQYF
TGTGCCAGCAGCGAGCGGGCTCCCCCTGTGGGAGATACGCAGTATTTT
>TRBD2|TRBJ2-1|TRBV19|-
CASTPRTSRNEQFF
TGTGCCAGTACCCCCAGGACTAGTAGAAATGAGCAGTTCTTC
>-|TRBJ1-4|TRBV27|-
CASKPGQNNEKLFF
TGTGCCAGCAAACCCGGACAGAATAATGAAAAACTGTTTTTT
>-|TRBJ2-7|TRBV25-1|-
CASRGESSYEQYF
TGTGCCAGCAGGGGCGAGAGCTCCTACGAGCAGTACTTC
>TRBD1|TRBJ1-1|TRBV19|-
CASHRTQGAEAFF
TGTGCCAGTCATCGAACCCAGGGGGCTGAAGCTTTCTTT
>-|TRBJ2-1|TRBV6-4|-
CASSDRGAGEQFF
TGTGCCAGCAGTGATCGGGGAGCTGGCGAGCAGTTCTTC
>TRBD2|TRBJ2-7|TRBV19|-
CASSIGLAGVIEQYF
TGTGCCAGTAGTATCGGACTAGCGGGAGTGATAGAGCAGTACTTC
>-|TRBJ2-2|TRBV21-1|-
CASSNTAPRTGSTGELFF
TGTGCCAGCAGCAATACGGCCCCGCGGACAGGGAGCACCGGGGAGCTGTTTTTT
>TRBD2|TRBJ2-5|TRBV11-3|-
CASSLGGGLQETQYF
TGTGCCAGCAGCTTAGGCGGGGGACTCCAAGAGACCCAGTACTTC
>-|TRBJ1-5|TRBV6-5|-
CASSPGQFNQPQHF
TGTGCCAGCAGTCCTGGACAGTTTAATCAGCCCCAGCATTTT
>TRBD1|TRBJ2-1|TRBV6-4|-
CASSAQGAGNEQFF
TGTGCCAGCAGTGCACAGGGGGCGGGCAATGAGCAGTTCTTC
>TRBD2|TRBJ2-3|TRBV30|-
CAWSGSGRAFADTQYF
TGTGCCTGGAGTGGGAGCGGGAGGGCCTTCGCAGATACGCAGTATTTT
>TRBD2|TRBJ2-1|TRBV7-3|-
CASSLRGASGNYNEQFF
TGTGCCAGCAGCTTACGCGGGGCTAGCGGGAACTACAATGAGCAGTTCTTC
>-|TRBJ1-1|TRBV6-1|many
CASSEWAENTEAFF
TGTGCCAGCAGTGAGTGGGCAGAGAACACTGAAGCTTTCTTT
>-|TRBJ2-1|TRBV18|-
CASSENEQFF
TGTGCCAGCTCAGAGAATGAGCAGTTCTTC
>TRBD2|TRBJ2-7|TRBV28|few
CASFPRASGMWTYEQYF
TGTGCCAGCTTCCCCAGGGCTAGCGGGATGTGGACCTACGAGCAGTACTTC
>-|TRBJ2-5|TRBV7-3|-
CASSLSASQETQYF
TGTGCCAGCAGCTTATCGGCTAGCCAAGAGACCCAGTACTTC
>TRBD2|TRBJ2-5|TRBV3-1/TRBV3-2|-
CASSQRGRANSETQYF
TGTGCCAGCAGCCAACGCGGGAGGGCCAACTCGGAGACCCAGTACTTC
>-|TRBJ1-5|TRBV19|-
CASSIRVTQPQHF
TGTGCCAGTAGTATCAGGGTCACTCAGCCCCAGCATTTT
>TRBD1|TRBJ1-1|TRBV5-1|once
CASSLDRGRLNTEAFF
TGCGCCAGCAGCCTGGACAGGGGGCGGCTGAACACTGAAGCTTTCTTT
>-|TRBJ2-3|TRBV15|-
CATSSGTSTDTQYF
TGTGCCACCAGCAGCGGGACAAGCACAGATACGCAGTATTTT
>TRBD1|TRBJ2-7|TRBV5-1|-
CASSPPGQGAIHSYEQYF
TGCGCCAGCAGCCCGCCGGGACAGGGGGCCATTCACTCCTACGAGCAGTACTTC
>-|TRBJ2-4|TRBV7-8|-
CASSLVGQGEEGAKNIQYF
TGTGCCAGCAGCTTAGTCGGACAAGGAGAAGAAGGGGCCAAAAACATTCAGTACTTC
>TRBD2|TRBJ2-7|TRBV5-1|-
CASSLRLAGNYEQYF
TGCGCCAGCAGCTTGAGACTAGCGGGGAACTACGAGCAGTACTTC
>TRBD2|TRBJ2-7|TRBV7-2|once
CASSLVKGTSGTGVDEQYF
TGTGCCAGCAGCTTAGTAAAGGGGACTAGCGGGACGGGGGTCGACGAGCAGTACTTC
>TRBD1|TRBJ2-3|TRBV6-2/TRBV6-3|-
CASSYTSQGADTQYF
TGTGCCAGCAGTTACACATCCCAGGGGGCAGATACGCAGTATTTT
>TRBD1|TRBJ1-1|TRBV19|-
CASSSGQGVNTEAFF
TGTGCCAGTAGTTCAGGACAGGGAGTGAACACTGAAGCTTTCTTT
>-|TRBJ1-1|TRBV6-5|-
CASRRSPLSTEAFF
TGTGCCAGCAGACGTTCACCTCTGAGCACTGAAGCTTTCTTT
>TRBD1|TRBJ2-2|TRBV6-4|once
CASSEQDRGVDTGELFF
TGTGCCAGCAGTGAGCAAGACAGGGGAGTCGACACCGGGGAGCTGTTTTTT
>-|TRBJ2-7|TRBV6-1|-
CASSGTGDGGRSGAYEQYF
TGTGCCAGCAGTGGGACAGGGGACGGCGGGAGGTCTGGCGCCTACGAGCAGTACTTC
>-|TRBJ2-1|TRBV15|-
CATSRDRLSVNEQFF
TGTGCCACCAGCAGAGATAGATTAAGTGTGAATGAGCAGTTCTTC
>-|TRBJ2-7|TRBV21-1|-
CASSNWGDRPYEQYF
TGTGCCAGCAGCAATTGGGGGGACAGGCCCTACGAGCAGTACTTC
>-|TRBJ1-1|TRBV28|-
CASSITPNTEAFF
TGTGCCAGCAGCATTACACCGAACACTGAAGCTTTCTTT
>TRBD2|TRBJ2-1|TRBV5-8|-
CASTLRVGLATEQFF
TGTGCCAGCACCCTTAGGGTAGGACTAGCCACTGAGCAGTTCTTC
>TRBD2|TRBJ2-3|TRBV10-3|-
CAISESGLAGADTQYF
TGTGCCATCAGTGAGTCGGGGTTAGCGGGTGCGGATACGCAGTATTTT
>TRBD2|TRBJ2-2|TRBV5-6|-
CASSSGLATGELFF
TGTGCCAGCAGCTCGGGACTAGCGACCGGGGAGCTGTTTTTT
>TRBD1|TRBJ2-7|TRBV28|-
CASGTGEGEQYF
TGTGCCAGCGGGACAGGGGAAGGGGAGCAGTACTTC
>-|TRBJ2-1|TRBV27|-
CASSLSPSPYNEQFF
TGTGCCAGCAGTTTATCCCCTAGTCCCTACAATGAGCAGTTCTTC
>TRBD1|TRBJ1-3|TRBV19|-
CASSRTGESGNTIYF
TGTGCCAGTAGTCGGACAGGGGAGTCTGGAAACACCATATATTTT